This T cell receptor (beta chain) is from a study of T-cell reconstitution after alpha-beta-depleted transplantation in children. With 2 bases clipped from V and 5 bases from J, the junction kept 12 bases outside the gene matches. Germline values: CDR1 KGHDR, CDR2 SFDVKD. The CDR3 contains 18 residues. This clonotype was counted only a few times. The library targeted TCRbeta and was prepared with unique molecular identifiers. From the PCR reads, TCRdb called clonotypes with MiXCR, one entry per CDR3 protein. The sample shows 250,000 to 300,000 distinct CDR3 sequences, more than 9% of them seen only once.

This material consisted of PBMCs from the stem cell graft donor, taken from the stem cell graft. This TCR was recovered from a human donor who donated a stem cell graft to a child with SCID. The genes are TRBV24-1 and TRBJ2-1; 9 bases map to TRBD1. The CDR3 DNA sequence: TGTGCCACCAGTGATTCTACACCGGGACAGGGAGGCCACAATGAGCAGTTCTTC. Translation: CATSDSTPGQGGHNEQFF.